This TCR beta chain was obtained from a study of T cell repertoires in cytomegalovirus infection. Study summary: Public TCR beta signatures were indicative of both CMV infection and a matching HLA type.

Germline loops: CDR1 SGHDT, CDR2 YYEEEE. Trimming removed 1 base at V and 10 bases at J, with 18 bases between. The CDR3 runs to 16 residues. MiXCR, applied by TCRdb to the reads, yields one record per CDR3 protein. The sample records 400,000 or so distinct CDR3 sequences, about a sixth being singletons. This clonotype was picked up a small number of times. Antigen specificity is unknown. The study's findings and limits: HLA-C-restricted TCR beta clonotypes specific for CMV led the ex vivo response. Totalled public TCR beta family frequency picked out people who carried CMV plus the relevant HLA.

The clonotype originates from a human donor in good health (CMV status not recorded). Some clones in this sample may be carry-over from other donors' samples. The sample was PBMCs. This rearrangement joins TRBV5-6 to TRBJ1-6; possibly TRBD1 for D (5 bases). The CDR3 loop reads CASSLNWDAPASPLHF. In nucleotides, the CDR3 is TGTGCCAGCAGCTTGAATTGGGACGCCCCTGCCTCACCCCTCCACTTT.